Presented here are 25 T cell receptor beta chains from one specimen sequenced in a study of CD8+CD57+ T cells in acquired aplastic anemia (dated by TCRdb to the late 2010s). Data came from an Illumina HiSeq 2000. Profiling of TCR beta VDJ combinations and CDR3 sequences used genomic DNA as the template. TCRdb's own reprocessing of the public reads used fastp at Q25 and MiXCR and kept productive beta chains. Identical CDR3 protein sequences are pooled into one entry, listed with their most common genes and DNA. The sample table holds 200,000 to 300,000 distinct CDR3 sequences, of which roughly 80% were seen once. 35% to 50% of the sample comes from the top ten. Flow cytometry had shown CD8+CD57+ cell expansion in the patients selected for sequencing. Sequences were obtained from sorted CD4+, CD8+, or CD8+CD57+ T cells (not recorded which) from PBMCs. The receptor source for this set is a human donor with aplastic anemia.

The J gene is TRBJ2-2, the V gene TRBV5-1; D not certain. The germline V gene has CDR1 SGHRS and CDR2 YFSETQ. CDR3 size: 14 residues. Trimming removed 3 bases at V and 1 base at J, with 7 bases between. The CDR3 spells CASSWVQNTGELFF. CDR3 DNA sequence: TGCGCCAGCAGCTGGGTTCAGAACACCGGGGAGCTGTTTTTT.

The chain employs TRBV19 and TRBJ2-7; 9 bases agree with TRBD2. The tail of the sequence fits TRBJ2-1 better, so the J call may be wrong. The CDR3 totals 15 residues. The V gene's germline CDR1 is LNHDA and CDR2 SQIVND (reference sequence). The CDR3 here is CASSIASGDSYEQFF. CDR3 coding DNA: TGTGCCAGTAGTATAGCTAGCGGGGACTCCTACGAGCAGTTCTTC.

Comment on this clonotype: The CDR3 carries no conserved terminal phenylalanine or tryptophan, so it likely arises from a read error. The DNA is left out, because the CDR3 cannot be placed on it with certainty; the CDR3 is given as TCRdb lists it. This chain links TRBV7-9 with TRBJ2-3; the table's D call TRBD1 went unverified against the DNA. The CDR3 length is 13 residues, termini included. Germline loops: CDR1 SEHNR, CDR2 FQNEAQ (reference sequence). This CDR3 reads CASGPGAGHTDSY.

This clonotype was detected a few times. J is TRBJ2-1 and V is TRBV5-6; the match to TRBD1 covers 8 bases. The CDR3 runs 15 residues. V was clipped by 4 bases and J by 6 bases; unmatched bases: 9. CDR1 SGHDT and CDR2 YYEEEE come from the germline V gene. The CDR3 protein is CASSRTGTSSNEQFF. The CDR3 DNA reads as TGTGCCAGCAGCCGGACAGGGACTTCTTCCAATGAGCAGTTCTTC.

The chain recombines TRBV7-2 with TRBJ1-2, with D possibly matching TRBD1 (6 bases). The germline V gene encodes CDR1 SGHTA and CDR2 FQGNSA. The ends were cut back, 8 bases at V and 11 bases at J, with 27 bases in the middle. CDR3 size: 15 residues. The CDR3 nucleotides read TGTGCCAGCTTCCGGACCGGGCGGGACAATGAGCAGTACACCTTC. Its translation: CASFRTGRDNEQYTF.

The chain employs TRBV11-3 and TRBJ2-2; the D is unclear. CDR3 size: 12 residues. V lost 5 bases and J lost 11, with 12 bases in between. CDR1 and CDR2 (germline): SGHNT, YENEEA. CDR3 in amino acids: CASSIGLRELFF. The CDR3 DNA reads TGTGCCAGCAGCATCGGTCTGAGAGAGCTGTTTTTT.

CDR3 nucleotide sequence: TGTGCCAGCAGTGGCCGGGACAGGGGGTACAATGAGCAGTTCTTC. Translation: CASSGRDRGYNEQFF. The chain is built from TRBV25-1 and TRBJ2-1; 11 positions match TRBD1. The germline gives CDR1 MGHDK, CDR2 SYGVNS. The CDR3 runs to 15 residues. J lost 4 bases, V lost 4 bases, and 3 bases had no gene match.

This sequence joins TRBV2 and TRBJ2-2, with a possible D match to TRBD1 (5 bases). The V end was cut by 0 bases, the J end by 7 bases, with 12 bases between. The CDR3 spans 15 residues. Looked up from germline, CDR1 is SNHLY and CDR2 is FYNNEI. The CDR3 sequence: CASSEAWGRHGELFF. The CDR3 nucleotides are TGTGCCAGCAGTGAAGCCTGGGGCCGCCACGGGGAGCTGTTTTTT.

Here the CDR3 DNA reads TGTGCCGCCAGCTCCACGAAGACAATGTACTTC. Protein sequence: CAASSTKTMYF. This chain connects TRBV5-5 to TRBJ2-5; D is uncertain. The germline V gene has CDR1 SGHKS and CDR2 YYEKEE (reference sequence). This CDR3 has 11 amino acids. Trimming shortened V by 10 bases and J by 13 bases, and 20 bases separated the two germline ends.

This clonotype was seen many times. The CDR3 ends on some other residue instead of the conserved phenylalanine or tryptophan, so this is likely a read error. The DNA is left out, because the CDR3 cannot be placed on it with certainty; the CDR3 is given as TCRdb lists it. The chain uses TRBV7-8 and TRBJ2-3; TRBD2, the table's D call, lacks a check against the DNA. Looked up from germline, CDR1 is SGHVS and CDR2 is FQNEAQ. The CDR3 is 13 residues long, counting both termini. The CDR3 loop reads CASSLAGGAATQY.

V is TRBV7-8 and J is TRBJ2-1, with 8 bases aligning to TRBD2. This CDR3 contains 16 residues. J gave up 8 bases and V 3 bases, and 12 bases lay outside the gene matches. CDR1 SGHVS and CDR2 FQNEAQ come from the germline V gene. CDR3 nucleotides: TGTGCCAGCAGCTTTCCAAGAAGCGGGGGTACGCATGAGCAGTTCTTC. This translates into CASSFPRSGGTHEQFF.

Points on this clonotype: The limits of the CDR3 on the DNA are not certain, so only TCRdb's listed CDR3 is given. The rearrangement joins TRBV9 to TRBJ1-1. Both ends counted, the CDR3 spans 17 residues. In germline, CDR1 is SGDLS, CDR2 YYNGEE. The CDR3 loop is CASGGAGKIQYFAEAFF.

This clonotype has only a few counts. The CDR3 here is CASGDRSADTQYF. For the CDR3, the DNA is TGTGCCAGCGGGGACAGGTCCGCAGATACGCAGTATTTT. This chain uses TRBV2 with TRBJ2-3; 8 nucleotides line up with TRBD1. The germline gives CDR1 SNHLY, CDR2 FYNNEI. The CDR3 sequence is 13 residues long. V was clipped by 8 bases and J by 4 bases; unmatched bases: 5.

About this clonotype itself: An end of the junction does not agree with germline; a read error may underlie this. The chain joins TRBV7-8 to TRBJ2-3, with D perhaps TRBD2 (6 bases). The CDR3 has 13 residues. CDR1 is SGHVS and CDR2 is FQNEAQ in the germline V gene. The CDR3 bases are TGTGCCAGCGGGGACGGGGGAGCTGCTACGAAGTATTTT. Translation gives CASGDGGAATKYF.

Details on this clonotype: It is likely a read error, because the conserved phenylalanine at the end of the CDR3 is missing. No DNA is shown, since the ends of the CDR3 on it are uncertain; the CDR3 is the one TCRdb lists. The gene calls are TRBV7-9 and TRBJ2-1; the table names TRBD2, a call not compared with the DNA. The CDR3 comprises 13 residues, both ends counted. CDR1 and CDR2 (germline): SEHNR, FQNEAQ (reference sequence). The CDR3 protein is CASSLGAVELFFV.

The genes are TRBV7-9 and TRBJ2-1; 9 bases line up with TRBD2. The CDR3 is 16 amino acids. With V trimmed by 2 bases and J by 8 bases, 10 bases remained unmatched. Germline-derived CDR1 and CDR2 are SEHNR and FQNEAQ (reference sequence). CDR3 region: CASSLQSGGLFDEQFF. The CDR3 region has the DNA TGTGCCAGCAGCTTACAAAGCGGGGGGCTGTTTGATGAGCAGTTCTTC.

On this clonotype itself: The CDR3 ends on some other residue instead of the conserved phenylalanine or tryptophan, so this is likely a read error. The DNA is omitted, as the CDR3 cannot be located on it reliably, and the CDR3 follows TCRdb's listing. The chain carries TRBV7-2 and TRBJ1-2. The CDR3 comprises 13 residues, both ends counted. Germline lookup yields CDR1 SGHTA and CDR2 FQGNSA. The CDR3 sequence: CASSLAGGADTKY.

In its sample, this clonotype was seen once. The V and J genes are TRBV7-9 and TRBJ2-1, with a weak D call TRBD1 (7 bases). V was pared by 5 bases and J by 10 bases, with 24 bases between. Germline CDR1 reads SEHNR; CDR2 reads FQNEAQ (reference sequence). The CDR3 is 16 residues long. CDR3 in DNA: TGTGCCAGCAGCCAGGGGGGCAGAAACGGTCACCAGGAGCAGTTCTTC. As protein: CASSQGGRNGHQEQFF. Combining the CDR3 with reference TRBV7-9 and TRBJ2-1 gives the whole variable domain DTGVSQNPRHKITKRGQNVTFRCDPISEHNRLYWYRQTLGQGPEFLTYFQNEAQLEKSRLLSDRFSAERPKGSFSTLEIQRTEQGDSAMYLCASSQGGRNGHQEQFFGPGTRLTVL.

With regard to this clonotype: One junction end does not reproduce the germline sequence, and a read error may be involved. The V and J genes are TRBV7-8 and TRBJ1-1, with D possibly TRBD1 on 5 matching bases. The CDR3 has 15 amino acids. Germline CDR1 reads SGHVS; CDR2 reads FQNEAQ. This CDR3 reads CASSLAVGARTEDFF. For the CDR3, the DNA is TGCGCCAGCAGCTTAGCGGTAGGGGCGCGGACTGAGGATTTCTTT. Variable domain in full (rest from reference TRBV7-8 and TRBJ1-1): GAGVSQSPRYKVAKRGQDVALRCDPISGHVSLFWYQQALGQGPEFLTYFQNEAQLDKSGLPSDRFFAERPEGSVSTLKIQRTQQEDSAVYLCASSLAVGARTEDFFGQGTRLTVV.

In nucleotides, the CDR3 is TGTGCCAGTAGTATCCCAGGGGGTACAGCTTTCTTT. It yields the protein CASSIPGGTAFF. This sequence joins TRBV19 and TRBJ1-1; 7 bases are a match to TRBD1. The CDR3 runs 12 residues. Per germline, CDR1 LNHDA and CDR2 SQIVND (reference sequence). V shed 3 bases and J 10 bases; nucleotides not matched to a gene: 5.

In the case of this clonotype: At one end, the junction sequence differs from germline, possibly due to a read error. The J gene is TRBJ1-6, the V gene TRBV7-3, with TRBD1 as a possible D gene (5 bases). Germline V lookup: CDR1 SGHTA, CDR2 FQGTGA. The length of the CDR3 is 15 residues. The CDR3 reads CASSLGGGHESPHHF. Written as DNA, the CDR3 is TGTGCCAGCAGCTTGGGGGGGGGTCACGAATCCCCCCACCACTTT.

In this sample, this clonotype turned up a few times. The chain links TRBV19 to TRBJ2-7; weak D call: TRBD1 (5 bases). Trimming took off 5 bases at V and 3 bases at J, with 32 bases between the two ends. Germline CDR1 reads LNHDA; CDR2 reads SQIVND (reference sequence). The CDR3 extends over 20 amino acids. The CDR3 region is CASSFLTATLALPHFYEQYF. CDR3 in DNA: TGTGCCAGTAGTTTCCTGACAGCCACTCTGGCCTTGCCCCACTTCTACGAGCAGTACTTC.

Points on this clonotype: A read error may produce the germline difference seen at one junction end. This CDR3 is CASSPPGAPQARSF. The CDR3 bases are TGTGCCAGCAGCCCCCCGGGCGCTCCCCAGGCGCGATCTTTT. The genes are TRBV7-3 and TRBJ2-3; D is undetermined. The CDR3 is 14 residues long. Germline loops: CDR1 SGHTA, CDR2 FQGTGA. The whole variable domain, filled in from reference TRBV7-3 and TRBJ2-3, reads GAGVSQTPSNKVTEKGKYVELRCDPISGHTALYWYRQSLGQGPEFLIYFQGTGAADDSGLPNDRFFAVRPEGSVSTLKIQRTERGDSAVYLCASSPPGAPQARSFGPGTRLTVL.

The rearrangement uses TRBV19 and TRBJ1-5; TRBD1 might be the D (5 bases). Germline V lookup: CDR1 LNHDA, CDR2 SQIVND (reference sequence). The length of the CDR3 is 16 residues. The V gene lost 1 base and the J gene lost 0 bases, with 10 bases spanning the gap. This CDR3 reads CASSIGTYYSNQPQHF. In nucleotides, the CDR3 is TGTGCCAGTAGTATAGGGACATATTATAGCAATCAGCCCCAGCATTTT.

The V gene is TRBV11-1, the J gene TRBJ2-3; D is possibly TRBD2 (6 bases). Gene TRBJ2-1 matches the end of the DNA better, so the J call may be wrong. The germline gives CDR1 SGHAT, CDR2 FQDESV (reference sequence). The CDR3 is 16 residues long. CDR3 loop: CASSSTGTRGSDEQFF. The CDR3 nucleotides are TGTGCCAGCAGCTCTACAGGAACCCGGGGGAGCGATGAGCAGTTCTTC.